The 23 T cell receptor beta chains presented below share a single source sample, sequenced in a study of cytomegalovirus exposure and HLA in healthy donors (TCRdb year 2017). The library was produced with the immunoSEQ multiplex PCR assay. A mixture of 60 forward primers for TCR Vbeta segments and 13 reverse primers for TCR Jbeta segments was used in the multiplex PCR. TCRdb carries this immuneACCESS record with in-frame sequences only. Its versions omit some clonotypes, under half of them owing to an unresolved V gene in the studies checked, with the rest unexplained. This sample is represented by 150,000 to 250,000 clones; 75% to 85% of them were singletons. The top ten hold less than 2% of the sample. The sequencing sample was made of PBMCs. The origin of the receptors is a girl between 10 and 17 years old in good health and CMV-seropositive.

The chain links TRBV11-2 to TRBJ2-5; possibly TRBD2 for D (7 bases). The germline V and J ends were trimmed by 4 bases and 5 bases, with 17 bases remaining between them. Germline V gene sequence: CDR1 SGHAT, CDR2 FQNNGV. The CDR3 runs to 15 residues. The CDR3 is CASSSLGGGWETQYF. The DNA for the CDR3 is TGTGCCAGCAGCTCCCTGGGGGGGGGCTGGGAGACCCAGTACTTC. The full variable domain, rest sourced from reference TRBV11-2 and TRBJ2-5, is EAGVAQSPRYKIIEKRQSVAFWCNPISGHATLYWYQQILGQGPKLLIQFQNNGVVDDSQLPKDRFSAERLKGVDSTLKIQPAKLEDSAVYLCASSSLGGGWETQYFGPGTRLLVL.

CDR3 sequence reads: CASSQIDRGNSPLHF. In nucleotides, the CDR3 is TGTGCCAGCAGCCAAATCGACAGGGGAAATTCACCCCTCCACTTT. The rearrangement uses TRBV9 and TRBJ1-6, with TRBD1 matching over 8 bases. After removal of 4 bases from V and 7 bases from J, the junction contained 7 bases not matched to a gene. The CDR3 length is 15 residues. The germline V gene has CDR1 SGDLS and CDR2 YYNGEE.

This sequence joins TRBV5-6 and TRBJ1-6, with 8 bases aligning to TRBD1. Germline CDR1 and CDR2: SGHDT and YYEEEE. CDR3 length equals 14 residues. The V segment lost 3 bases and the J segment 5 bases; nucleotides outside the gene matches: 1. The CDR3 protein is CASSWGQDNSPLHF. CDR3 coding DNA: TGTGCCAGCAGCTGGGGACAGGATAATTCACCCCTCCACTTT.

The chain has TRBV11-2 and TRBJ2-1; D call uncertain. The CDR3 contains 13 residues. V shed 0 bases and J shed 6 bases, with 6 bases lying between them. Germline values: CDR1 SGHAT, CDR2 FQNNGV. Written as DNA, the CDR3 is TGTGCCAGCAGCTTAGAAGCACGCAATGAGCAGTTCTTC. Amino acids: CASSLEARNEQFF.

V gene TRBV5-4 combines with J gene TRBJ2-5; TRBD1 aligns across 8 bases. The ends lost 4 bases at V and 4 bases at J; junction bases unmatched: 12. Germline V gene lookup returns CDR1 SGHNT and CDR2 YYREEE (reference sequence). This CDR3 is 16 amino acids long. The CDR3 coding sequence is TGTGCCAGCAGCCCCGTCGGCGCAGGGGGCAGAGAGACCCAGTACTTC. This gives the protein CASSPVGAGGRETQYF.

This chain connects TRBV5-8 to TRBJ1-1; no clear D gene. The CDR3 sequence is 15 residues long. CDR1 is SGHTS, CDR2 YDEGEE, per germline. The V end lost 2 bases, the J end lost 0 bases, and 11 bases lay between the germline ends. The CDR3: CASSFWRSVNTEAFF. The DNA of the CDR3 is TGTGCCAGCAGCTTTTGGAGAAGTGTGAACACTGAAGCTTTCTTT.

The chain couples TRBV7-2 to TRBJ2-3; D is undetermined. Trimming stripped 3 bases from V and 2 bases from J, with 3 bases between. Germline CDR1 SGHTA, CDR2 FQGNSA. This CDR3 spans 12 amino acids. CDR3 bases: TGTGCCAGCAGCTTTTACACAGATACGCAGTATTTT. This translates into CASSFYTDTQYF. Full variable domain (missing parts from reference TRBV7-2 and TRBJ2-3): GAGVSQSPSNKVTEKGKDVELRCDPISGHTALYWYRQSLGQGLEFLIYFQGNSAPDKSGLPSDRFSAERTGGSVSTLTIQRTQQEDSAVYLCASSFYTDTQYFGPGTRLTVL.

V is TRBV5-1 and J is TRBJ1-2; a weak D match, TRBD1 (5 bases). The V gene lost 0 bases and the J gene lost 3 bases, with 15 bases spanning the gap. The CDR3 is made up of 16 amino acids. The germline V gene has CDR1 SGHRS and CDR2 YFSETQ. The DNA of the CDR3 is TGCGCCAGCAGCTTGGAAGGGGTTCTTGACTACTATGGCTACACCTTC. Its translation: CASSLEGVLDYYGYTF.

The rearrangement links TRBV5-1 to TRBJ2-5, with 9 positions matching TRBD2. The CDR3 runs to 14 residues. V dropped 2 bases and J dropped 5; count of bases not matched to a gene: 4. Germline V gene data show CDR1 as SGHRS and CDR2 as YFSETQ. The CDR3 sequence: CASSLAAGGETQYF. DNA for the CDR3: TGCGCCAGCAGCTTAGCGGCGGGGGGGGAGACCCAGTACTTC.

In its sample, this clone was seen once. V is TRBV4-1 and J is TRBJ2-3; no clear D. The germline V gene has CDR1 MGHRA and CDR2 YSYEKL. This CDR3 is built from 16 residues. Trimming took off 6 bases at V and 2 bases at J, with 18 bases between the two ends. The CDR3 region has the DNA TGCGCCAGCAGAGTGAGGCCCTCAGTGGTCACAGATACGCAGTATTTT. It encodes CASRVRPSVVTDTQYF.

The CDR3 DNA sequence: TGTGCCAGCAGCCTAAAGGGACTAGAGAGAGGCGATACGCAGTATTTT. Residues: CASSLKGLERGDTQYF. V and J are TRBV7-9 and TRBJ2-3, with 8 bases that match TRBD2. Germline trimming cut 5 bases from V and 6 bases from J; bases unmatched to any gene: 13. This CDR3 has 16 residues. Per the germline V gene, CDR1 is SEHNR and CDR2 is FQNEAQ (reference sequence).

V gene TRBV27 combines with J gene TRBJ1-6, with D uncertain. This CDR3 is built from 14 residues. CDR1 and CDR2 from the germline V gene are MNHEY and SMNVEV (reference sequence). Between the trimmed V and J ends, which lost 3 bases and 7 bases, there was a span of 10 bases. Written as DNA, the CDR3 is TGTGCCAGCAGTTTCCCGGGTGTCAATTCACCCCTCCACTTT. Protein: CASSFPGVNSPLHF.

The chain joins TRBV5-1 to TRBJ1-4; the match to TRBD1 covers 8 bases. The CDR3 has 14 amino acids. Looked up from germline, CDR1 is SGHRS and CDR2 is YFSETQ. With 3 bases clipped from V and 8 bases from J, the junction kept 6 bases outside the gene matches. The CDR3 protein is CASSSTGGGEKLFF. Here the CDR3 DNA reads TGCGCCAGCAGCTCCACAGGGGGTGGCGAAAAACTGTTTTTT.

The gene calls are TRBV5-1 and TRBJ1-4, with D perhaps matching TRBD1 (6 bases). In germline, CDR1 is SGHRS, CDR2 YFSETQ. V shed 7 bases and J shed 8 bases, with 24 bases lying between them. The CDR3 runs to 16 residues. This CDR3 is CASSAQGNGGNEKLFF. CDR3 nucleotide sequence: TGCGCCAGCTCAGCCCAGGGGAATGGCGGAAACGAAAAACTGTTTTTT. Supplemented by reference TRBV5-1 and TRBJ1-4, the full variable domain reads KAGVTQTPRYLIKTRGQQVTLSCSPISGHRSVSWYQQTPGQGLQFLFEYFSETQRNKGNFPGRFSGRQFSNSRSEMNVSTLELGDSALYLCASSAQGNGGNEKLFFGSGTQLSVL.

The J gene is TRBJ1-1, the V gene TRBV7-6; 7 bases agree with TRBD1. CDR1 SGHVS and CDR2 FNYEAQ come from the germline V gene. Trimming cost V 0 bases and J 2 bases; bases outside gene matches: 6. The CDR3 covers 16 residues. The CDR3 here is CASSLAVRQGNTEAFF. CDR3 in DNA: TGTGCCAGCAGCTTAGCGGTGAGACAGGGCAACACTGAAGCTTTCTTT.

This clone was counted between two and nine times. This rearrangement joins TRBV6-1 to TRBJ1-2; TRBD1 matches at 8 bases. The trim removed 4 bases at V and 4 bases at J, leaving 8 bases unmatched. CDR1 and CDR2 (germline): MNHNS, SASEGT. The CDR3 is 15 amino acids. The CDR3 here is CASSATSGQVYGYTF. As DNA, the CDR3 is TGTGCCAGCAGTGCCACGTCGGGACAGGTCTATGGCTACACCTTC.

The CDR3 DNA reads as TGTGCCATCAGCCTCCTAGCGGGGGGCACAGATACGCAGTATTTT. It yields the protein CAISLLAGGTDTQYF. This chain uses TRBV10-3 with TRBJ2-3; 10 bases match TRBD2. Germline CDR1 ENHRY, CDR2 SYGVKD. The CDR3 length is 15 residues. J lost 1 base, V lost 6 bases, and 4 bases had no gene match.

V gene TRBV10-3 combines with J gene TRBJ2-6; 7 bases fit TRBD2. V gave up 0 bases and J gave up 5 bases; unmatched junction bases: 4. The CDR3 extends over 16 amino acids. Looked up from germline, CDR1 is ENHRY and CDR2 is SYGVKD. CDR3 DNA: TGTGCCATCAGTGAGTCGCCGGGGGGTAGGGCCAACGTCCTGACTTTC. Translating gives CAISESPGGRANVLTF.

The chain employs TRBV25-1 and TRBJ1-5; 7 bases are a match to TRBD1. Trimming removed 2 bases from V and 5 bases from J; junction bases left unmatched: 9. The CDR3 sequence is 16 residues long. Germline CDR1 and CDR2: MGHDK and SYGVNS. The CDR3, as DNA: TGTGCCAGCAGTGAAATGCGCAGGGGGGTTTATCAGCCCCAGCATTTT. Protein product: CASSEMRRGVYQPQHF.

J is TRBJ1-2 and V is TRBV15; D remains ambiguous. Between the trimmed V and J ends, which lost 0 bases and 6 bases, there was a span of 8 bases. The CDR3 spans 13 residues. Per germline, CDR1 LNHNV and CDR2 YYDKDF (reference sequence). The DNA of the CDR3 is TGTGCCACCAGCAGAGATGAAACAGATGGCTACACCTTC. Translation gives CATSRDETDGYTF.

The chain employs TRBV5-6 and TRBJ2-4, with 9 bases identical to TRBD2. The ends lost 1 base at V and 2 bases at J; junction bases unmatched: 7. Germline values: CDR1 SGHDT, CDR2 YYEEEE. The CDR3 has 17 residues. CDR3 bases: TGTGCCAGCAGCTTGTCGGCGGGGGGGCTGACCAAAAACATTCAGTACTTC. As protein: CASSLSAGGLTKNIQYF.

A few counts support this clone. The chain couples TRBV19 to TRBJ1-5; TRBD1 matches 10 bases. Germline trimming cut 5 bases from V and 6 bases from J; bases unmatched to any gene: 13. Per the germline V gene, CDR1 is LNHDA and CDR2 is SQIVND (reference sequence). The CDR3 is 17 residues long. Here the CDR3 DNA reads TGTGCCAGTAGTCCCGATGTATGGACAGGGGGAAGTCAGCCCCAGCATTTT. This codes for CASSPDVWTGGSQPQHF.

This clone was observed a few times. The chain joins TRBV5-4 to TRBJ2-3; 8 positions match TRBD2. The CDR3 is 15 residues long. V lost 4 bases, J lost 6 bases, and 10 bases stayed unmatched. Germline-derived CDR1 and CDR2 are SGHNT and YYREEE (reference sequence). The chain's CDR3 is CASSPRGGQGDTQYF. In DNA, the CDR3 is TGTGCCAGCAGCCCCCGGGGGGGCCAGGGGGATACGCAGTATTTT.